This T cell receptor (beta chain) was found in a study of HIV-infected patients and healthy controls. This clonotype was detected a few times. Between the trimmed V and J ends, which lost 1 base and 0 bases, there was a span of 9 bases. CDR1 is SEHNR, CDR2 FQNEAQ, per germline (reference sequence). There are 15 residues in the CDR3. cDNA was made from 400 to 500 ng RNA using alpha and beta constant primers. Separate chain-specific third strand synthesis with multiplexing indices produced the alpha and beta libraries. Ligation attached cDNA to a 5' RACE adapter that carried a random hexamer and SP2 site. Each CDR3 protein gets one entry after TCRdb re-called the 5' RACE reads with MiXCR. The sample lists roughly 13,000 distinct CDR3 sequences, under 13% occurring once. Whole blood was used without fractionation, so all unsorted peripheral T cells were included. A roughly 2.4 ml peripheral blood sample was taken for RNA.

Sequenced: blood. J is TRBJ1-2 and V is TRBV7-9; D is unclear. This receptor was identified in an adult in good health. CDR3 in amino acids: CASSLEGPANYGYTF. DNA of the CDR3: TGTGCCAGCAGCTTAGAAGGGCCAGCTAACTATGGCTACACCTTC.